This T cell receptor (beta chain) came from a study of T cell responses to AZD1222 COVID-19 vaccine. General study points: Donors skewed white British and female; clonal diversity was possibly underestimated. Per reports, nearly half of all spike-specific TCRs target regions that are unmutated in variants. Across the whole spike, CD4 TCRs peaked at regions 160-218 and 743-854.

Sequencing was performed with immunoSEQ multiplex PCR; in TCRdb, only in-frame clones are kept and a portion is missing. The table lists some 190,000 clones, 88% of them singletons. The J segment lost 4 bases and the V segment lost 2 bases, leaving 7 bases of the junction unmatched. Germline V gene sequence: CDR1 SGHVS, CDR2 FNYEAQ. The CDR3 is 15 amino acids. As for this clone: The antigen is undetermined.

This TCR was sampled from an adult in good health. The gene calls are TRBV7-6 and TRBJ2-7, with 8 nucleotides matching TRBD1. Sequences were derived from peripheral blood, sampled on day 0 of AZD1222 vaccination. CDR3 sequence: CASSLSWDRMYEQYF. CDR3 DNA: TGTGCCAGCAGCTTAAGTTGGGACAGGATGTACGAGCAGTACTTC.